The 6 T cell receptor beta chains below all came from one sample that was sequenced in a study of kidney transplant recipient with SARS-CoV-2 infection. TCRdb analysed the reads with MiXCR anew, one entry per CDR3 protein. The sample carries 200,000 to 300,000 distinct CDR3 sequences, 25% to 35% recorded once. The sequences come from a blood sample, collected at baseline and around day 110 from a kidney transplant recipient. These receptors were obtained from a male patient between 25 and 40 years old who had COVID-19 and was a kidney transplant recipient. Some T cells may have originated in the graft donor.

Many counts were recorded for this clonotype. The chain links TRBV2 to TRBJ1-2; D gene uncertain. Trimming removed 8 bases at V and 5 bases at J, with 9 bases between. The germline CDR1 and CDR2 sequences are SNHLY and FYNNEI. The CDR3 is made up of 11 amino acids. CDR3 protein: CASRLDYGYTF. CDR3 DNA: TGTGCCAGCCGACTTGATTATGGCTACACCTTC.

Many counts were recorded for this clonotype. The V and J genes are TRBV5-5 and TRBJ1-2; D gene uncertain. Germline V gene sequence: CDR1 SGHKS, CDR2 YYEKEE (reference sequence). This CDR3 spans 16 amino acids. The ends were cut back, 6 bases at V and 4 bases at J, with 22 bases in the middle. The CDR3 sequence is CASNILVSRKTYGYTF. The CDR3 coding sequence is TGTGCCAGCAATATACTTGTCTCGCGAAAGACCTATGGCTACACCTTC.

Notes on this clonotype: A read error is possible here, since a much larger clone lies one base away. The rearrangement joins TRBV12-2 to TRBJ1-2. TRBV12-2 is described as a pseudogene. The CDR3 is 17 amino acids. CDR3 in amino acids: CASRKYATPRKTYGYTF. The DNA of the CDR3 is TGTGCAAGTCGCAAGTACGCGACTCCACGAAAGACCTATGGCTACACCTTC.

Ten or more counts support this clonotype. V gene TRBV11-3 combines with J gene TRBJ1-2; D remains ambiguous. Trimming took off 5 bases at V and 4 bases at J, with 23 bases between the two ends. The length of the CDR3 is 17 residues. From germline, CDR1 is SGHNT and CDR2 YENEEA. The DNA for the CDR3 is TGTGCCAGCAGCATACTGATCGATCTCGTAAAGACCTATGGCTACACCTTC. Residues: CASSILIDLVKTYGYTF.

This clonotype was observed at least ten times. The gene calls are TRBV6-6 and TRBJ1-2; D not certain. V was cut by 5 bases and J by 4 bases, with 23 bases left in between. Looked up from germline, CDR1 is MNHNY and CDR2 is SVGAGI (reference sequence). CDR3 size: 17 residues. CDR3 DNA sequence: TGTGCCAGCAGTGCAAGAATAGGTGGGAGAAAGACCTATGGCTACACCTTC. Translated, it gives CASSARIGGRKTYGYTF.

This clonotype was found many times. The chain employs TRBV6-5 and TRBJ2-1, with 7 positions matching TRBD2. Germline CDR1 reads MNHEY; CDR2 reads SVGAGI. The CDR3 sequence is 18 residues long. V lost 0 bases and J lost 0; bases outside the gene matches: 8. The CDR3: CASSYSAGATVSYNEQFF. The CDR3 DNA is TGTGCCAGCAGTTACTCGGCGGGAGCCACAGTCTCCTACAATGAGCAGTTCTTC.